This is a list of T cell receptor beta chains from one sample in a study of blood T cell repertoires in COVID-19. The assay was immunoSEQ multiplex PCR, and TCRdb's table has in-frame clones only and misses some. The sample lists about 200,000 clones; approximately 84% were seen once. The sequenced material came from peripheral blood. The receptor source for this set is a woman of 80 years or more with acute or convalescent COVID-19. The CDR3 runs from the conserved cysteine through the conserved F or W. A D gene is named only where the DNA matches it firmly. Size is stated for part of the rows, as once, few or many counts, or as a class when the clone is expanded.

clone size: -; J gene: TRBJ2-7; D gene: -; CDR3 length: 16; V gene: TRBV7-6; CDR3 protein: CASSLGGGTLTYEQYF; CDR3 DNA: TGTGCCAGCAGCTTAGGAGGCGGGACTCTAACCTACGAGCAGTACTTC
clone size: -; J gene: TRBJ1-1; D gene: TRBD1; CDR3 length: 14; V gene: TRBV6-2/TRBV6-3; CDR3 protein: CASSFQGEYTEAFF; CDR3 DNA: TGTGCCAGCAGTTTTCAGGGGGAATACACTGAAGCTTTCTTT
clone size: once; J gene: TRBJ1-2; D gene: TRBD1; CDR3 length: 17; V gene: TRBV6-2/TRBV6-3; CDR3 protein: CASSYQTGTGDLYGYTF; CDR3 DNA: TGTGCCAGCAGTTACCAAACCGGGACAGGGGATCTCTATGGCTACACCTTC
clone size: -; J gene: TRBJ2-7; D gene: -; CDR3 length: 15; V gene: TRBV5-1; CDR3 protein: CASSLVGRVVDEQYF; CDR3 DNA: TGCGCCAGCAGCTTGGTGGGCCGTGTGGTGGACGAGCAGTACTTC
clone size: -; J gene: TRBJ2-1; D gene: -; CDR3 length: 14; V gene: TRBV4-1; CDR3 protein: CASSQLLPYNEQFF; CDR3 DNA: TGCGCCAGCAGCCAACTCCTCCCCTACAATGAGCAGTTCTTC
clone size: -; J gene: TRBJ1-6; D gene: -; CDR3 length: 15; V gene: TRBV7-2; CDR3 protein: CASGIVPQGNSPLHF; CDR3 DNA: TGTGCCAGCGGAATAGTCCCGCAGGGTAATTCACCCCTCCACTTT
clone size: once; J gene: TRBJ1-5; D gene: TRBD1; CDR3 length: 15; V gene: TRBV18; CDR3 protein: CASSPGTGRNQPQHF; CDR3 DNA: TGTGCCAGCTCACCGGGGACAGGGAGGAATCAGCCCCAGCATTTT
clone size: -; J gene: TRBJ1-3; D gene: -; CDR3 length: 16; V gene: TRBV11-2; CDR3 protein: CASSLGGRGPGNTIYF; CDR3 DNA: TGTGCCAGCAGCCTGGGCGGAAGGGGCCCTGGAAACACCATATATTTT
clone size: -; J gene: TRBJ2-3; D gene: -; CDR3 length: 16; V gene: TRBV18; CDR3 protein: CASSPGSSAHSDTQYF; CDR3 DNA: TGTGCCAGCTCACCCGGGAGTAGCGCCCACTCAGATACGCAGTATTTT
clone size: -; J gene: TRBJ2-7; D gene: TRBD2; CDR3 length: 15; V gene: TRBV5-1; CDR3 protein: CASSYLAGASYEQYF; CDR3 DNA: TGCGCCAGCAGCTACCTAGCGGGGGCTTCCTACGAGCAGTACTTC
clone size: -; J gene: TRBJ2-7; D gene: -; CDR3 length: 18; V gene: TRBV19; CDR3 protein: CASSSGQRPNFYSYEQYF; CDR3 DNA: TGTGCCAGTAGTAGCGGACAGCGTCCTAACTTTTACTCCTACGAGCAGTACTTC
clone size: -; J gene: TRBJ2-3; D gene: -; CDR3 length: 12; V gene: TRBV6-1; CDR3 protein: CASSENRDTQYF; CDR3 DNA: TGTGCCAGCAGTGAAAATCGAGATACGCAGTATTTT
clone size: -; J gene: TRBJ1-2; D gene: -; CDR3 length: 14; V gene: TRBV15; CDR3 protein: CATSRDQGNYGYTF; CDR3 DNA: TGTGCCACCAGCAGAGATCAGGGAAACTATGGCTACACCTTC
clone size: -; J gene: TRBJ1-4; D gene: TRBD1; CDR3 length: 14; V gene: TRBV19; CDR3 protein: CASSVTGAAEKLFF; CDR3 DNA: TGTGCCAGTTCAGTAACAGGGGCCGCAGAAAAACTGTTTTTT
clone size: few; J gene: TRBJ1-5; D gene: TRBD1; CDR3 length: 15; V gene: TRBV28; CDR3 protein: CASSSSGQGHQPQHF; CDR3 DNA: TGTGCCAGCAGTTCCTCCGGACAGGGTCATCAGCCCCAGCATTTT
clone size: few; J gene: TRBJ2-1; D gene: TRBD1; CDR3 length: 13; V gene: TRBV3-1/TRBV3-2; CDR3 protein: CASGTGMVNEQFF; CDR3 DNA: TGTGCCAGCGGGACAGGGATGGTCAATGAGCAGTTCTTC
clone size: -; J gene: TRBJ2-2; D gene: -; CDR3 length: 14; V gene: TRBV7-9; CDR3 protein: CASSLLGGTGELFF; CDR3 DNA: TGTGCCAGCAGCTTACTCGGGGGCACCGGGGAGCTGTTTTTT
clone size: -; J gene: TRBJ2-3; D gene: TRBD2; CDR3 length: 17; V gene: TRBV28; CDR3 protein: CASSLWSLAGGPGTQYF; CDR3 DNA: TGTGCCAGCAGTTTATGGTCACTAGCGGGAGGGCCGGGGACGCAGTATTTT
clone size: -; J gene: TRBJ2-7; D gene: -; CDR3 length: 12; V gene: TRBV6-5; CDR3 protein: CASSYSTGEMYF; CDR3 DNA: TGTGCCAGCAGTTACTCGACTGGAGAGATGTACTTC
clone size: -; J gene: TRBJ1-4; D gene: TRBD1; CDR3 length: 14; V gene: TRBV27; CDR3 protein: CASSQTGFPEKLFF; CDR3 DNA: TGTGCCAGCAGTCAGACAGGGTTCCCAGAAAAACTGTTTTTT
clone size: -; J gene: TRBJ1-2; D gene: TRBD1; CDR3 length: 15; V gene: TRBV9; CDR3 protein: CASSTGGQENYGYTF; CDR3 DNA: TGTGCCAGCAGCACAGGGGGACAGGAAAACTATGGCTACACCTTC
clone size: -; J gene: TRBJ1-1; D gene: TRBD1; CDR3 length: 14; V gene: TRBV7-8; CDR3 protein: CASSFLTGVTEAFF; CDR3 DNA: TGTGCCAGCAGCTTCCTCACAGGGGTCACTGAAGCTTTCTTT
clone size: -; J gene: TRBJ1-4; D gene: -; CDR3 length: 13; V gene: TRBV7-9; CDR3 protein: CASSSWGEEKLFF; CDR3 DNA: TGTGCCAGCAGCTCCTGGGGGGAAGAAAAACTGTTTTTT
clone size: -; J gene: TRBJ2-1; D gene: -; CDR3 length: 16; V gene: TRBV18; CDR3 protein: CASSSRQGPSYNEQFF; CDR3 DNA: TGTGCCAGCTCATCCCGGCAGGGCCCCTCCTACAATGAGCAGTTCTTC
clone size: -; J gene: TRBJ2-7; D gene: TRBD2; CDR3 length: 15; V gene: TRBV7-2; CDR3 protein: CASRPGTSGSYEQYF; CDR3 DNA: TGTGCCAGCAGGCCCGGGACTAGCGGCTCCTACGAGCAGTACTTC
clone size: -; J gene: TRBJ1-3; D gene: -; CDR3 length: 16; V gene: TRBV6-2/TRBV6-3; CDR3 protein: CASSYSEGLIGNTIYF; CDR3 DNA: TGTGCCAGCAGTTACTCGGAGGGATTAATTGGAAACACCATATATTTT
clone size: -; J gene: TRBJ2-1; D gene: TRBD1; CDR3 length: 15; V gene: TRBV7-9; CDR3 protein: CASSPQGAPGNEQFF; CDR3 DNA: TGTGCCAGCAGCCCTCAGGGGGCGCCGGGCAATGAGCAGTTCTTC
clone size: -; J gene: TRBJ1-6; D gene: -; CDR3 length: 14; V gene: TRBV27; CDR3 protein: CASSFGGVNSPLHF; CDR3 DNA: TGTGCCAGCAGTTTTGGCGGAGTCAATTCACCCCTCCACTTT
clone size: once; J gene: TRBJ2-5; D gene: TRBD2; CDR3 length: 14; V gene: TRBV5-1; CDR3 protein: CASSLSGRGETQYF; CDR3 DNA: TGCGCCAGCAGCTTAAGCGGGAGGGGAGAGACCCAGTACTTC
clone size: -; J gene: TRBJ1-3; D gene: -; CDR3 length: 16; V gene: TRBV6-2/TRBV6-3; CDR3 protein: CASSYSGWLSGNTIYF; CDR3 DNA: TGTGCCAGCAGTTATTCCGGGTGGCTCTCTGGAAACACCATATATTTT
clone size: many; J gene: TRBJ1-2; D gene: -; CDR3 length: 14; V gene: TRBV27; CDR3 protein: CASRPRQPGYGYTF; CDR3 DNA: TGTGCCAGCAGACCGAGACAGCCGGGCTATGGCTACACCTTC
clone size: -; J gene: TRBJ1-4; D gene: -; CDR3 length: 12; V gene: TRBV25-1; CDR3 protein: CASSGRGEKLFF; CDR3 DNA: TGTGCCAGCAGTGGTCGCGGTGAAAAACTGTTTTTT
clone size: -; J gene: TRBJ2-1; D gene: -; CDR3 length: 13; V gene: TRBV7-2; CDR3 protein: CASSPSMGQEQFF; CDR3 DNA: TGTGCCAGCAGCCCTTCGATGGGCCAAGAGCAGTTCTTC